This T cell receptor (beta chain) was found in a study of blood T cell repertoires in COVID-19. Trimming pared 4 bases from V and 0 bases from J, leaving 15 bases between. The CDR3 length is 16 residues. Germline V gene data show CDR1 as LNHDA and CDR2 as SQIVND (reference sequence). Authors' methods: Amplification with reference gene primers provided the estimates of nucleated cell counts. The protocol was immunoSEQ multiplex PCR, while the TCRdb copy is restricted to in-frame clones and leaves out a portion. Clonal size and the V and J genes are those of that table, whereas D and trimming came from the DNA. The repertoire includes about 330,000 clones, around 84% of them detected once, and under 11% sits in the top ten.

This sequence originates from a woman aged 18-29 years who had recovered from COVID-19. This chain links TRBV19 with TRBJ1-1; tentative D call: TRBD1 (6 bases). Specimen: PBMCs or T cells enriched from blood (not recorded which). CDR3 protein: CASSRGTLLMNTEAFF. For the CDR3, the DNA is TGTGCCAGTAGTAGGGGGACACTATTAATGAACACTGAAGCTTTCTTT.